These 9 T cell receptor beta chains came from one sample sequenced in a study of CD8 T cells in Susac syndrome. When the RNA was reverse transcribed, random hexamers were used with an input of about 0.5 to 1 ug. TCRdb re-analysed the immunoSEQ multiplex PCR reads in MiXCR, keeping a single row per CDR3 protein. The sample has 180,000 or so distinct CDR3 sequences, over 85% seen once. The sequencing input was CD4+ T cells from PBMCs. Receptors originate from a human donor in good health.

The chain couples TRBV30 to TRBJ1-1; the D is unclear. CDR3 length equals 13 residues. V was shortened by 1 base and J by 2 bases, with 8 bases between the two germline ends. Germline CDR1 and CDR2: GTSNPN and SVGIG (reference sequence). The CDR3 spells CAWSARANTEAFF. The CDR3 DNA reads TGTGCCTGGAGTGCGCGCGCTAACACTGAAGCTTTCTTT.

CDR3 nucleotide sequence: TGTGCCAGCCGGGGCAGCAACACTGAAGCTTTCTTT. Protein product: CASRGSNTEAFF. The chain has TRBV28 and TRBJ1-1, with D maybe TRBD1 (5 bases). Trimming took off 8 bases at V and 2 bases at J, with 9 bases between the two ends. The germline V gene has CDR1 MDHEN and CDR2 SYDVKM. The CDR3 length is 12 residues.

The chain has TRBV27 and TRBJ1-4; 7 bases line up with TRBD1. Per the germline V gene, CDR1 is MNHEY and CDR2 is SMNVEV (reference sequence). Unmatched junction bases numbered 10, after V lost 8 bases and J lost 4 bases. The CDR3 contains 15 residues. In DNA, the CDR3 is TGTGCCAGCGGATATTGGGACAGACATAATGAAAAACTGTTTTTT. Protein sequence: CASGYWDRHNEKLFF.

The genes are TRBV29-1 and TRBJ1-2; no definite D call. The germline V gene encodes CDR1 SQVTM and CDR2 ANQGSEA. CDR3 size: 12 residues. The germline V and J ends were trimmed by 4 bases and 4 bases, with 10 bases remaining between them. The CDR3 coding sequence is TGCAGCGTTGTTGTCCCGAGCTATGGCTACACCTTC. This codes for CSVVVPSYGYTF.

This chain joins TRBV9 and TRBJ1-1; D is unresolved. Germline V lookup: CDR1 SGDLS, CDR2 YYNGEE. Trimming removed 0 bases at V and 3 bases at J, with 6 bases between. The CDR3 spans 13 residues. DNA for the CDR3: TGTGCCAGCAGCGTAGCCCCGGACACTGAAGCTTTCTTT. Protein: CASSVAPDTEAFF.

The V call is TRBV4-1, the J call TRBJ2-7; maybe TRBD2 (6 bases). From germline, CDR1 is MGHRA and CDR2 YSYEKL. The CDR3 extends over 18 amino acids. Trimming pared 0 bases from V and 2 bases from J, leaving 20 bases between. DNA of the CDR3: TGCGCCAGCAGCCAAGATCCCTCGGGGGTCGGGAGTACCTACGAGCAGTACGTC. Residues: CASSQDPSGVGSTYEQYV.

J is TRBJ1-5 and V is TRBV29-1; D remains unclear. The germline CDR1 and CDR2 sequences are SQVTM and ANQGSEA. The length of the CDR3 is 12 residues. V was cut by 5 bases and J by 4 bases, with 9 bases left in between. The CDR3: CSVSDWNQPQHF. The CDR3 DNA reads as TGCAGCGTTTCTGACTGGAATCAGCCCCAGCATTTT.

The V gene is TRBV14, the J gene TRBJ1-2; D remains ambiguous. This CDR3 is built from 13 residues. Germline CDR1 and CDR2: SGHDN and FVKESK. The V gene lost 5 bases and the J gene lost 5 bases, with 12 bases spanning the gap. The CDR3 here is CASSERPEYGYTF. CDR3 in DNA: TGTGCCAGCAGCGAGCGGCCCGAGTATGGCTACACCTTC. The full variable domain, in which reference TRBV14 and TRBJ1-2 provide the parts outside the CDR3, is EAGVTQFPSHSVIEKGQTVTLRCDPISGHDNLYWYRRVMGKEIKFLLHFVKESKQDESGMPNNRFLAERTGGTYSTLKVQPAELEDSGVYFCASSERPEYGYTFGSGTRLTVV.

The chain carries TRBV4-3 and TRBJ1-2, with 7 bases lining up with TRBD1. The CDR3 consists of 14 residues. Per germline, CDR1 LGHNA and CDR2 YSLEER. V gave up 1 base and J gave up 8 bases; unmatched junction bases: 7. The CDR3 bases are TGCGCCAGCAGCCAAGCTCTAGGGGGCGGGGGCTACACCTTC. Amino acids: CASSQALGGGGYTF.